The 26 T cell receptor beta chains presented below share a single source sample, sequenced in a study of T cell changes during pregnancy in multiple sclerosis. Generated by immunoSEQ multiplex PCR, the TCRdb table keeps only in-frame clones and is missing some. This sample has around 45,000 clones, with approximately 91% found just once. Sequencing used CD4+ T cells from peripheral blood mononuclear cells, obtained before pregnancy. These receptors all stem from a female donor with multiple sclerosis, enrolled in a pregnancy study.

The chain recombines TRBV2 with TRBJ2-7; D might be TRBD2 (7 bases). The CDR3 is made up of 14 amino acids. V lost 7 bases and J 5 bases, leaving 18 bases between the germline ends. Germline-derived CDR1 and CDR2 are SNHLY and FYNNEI. The DNA for the CDR3 is TGTGCCAGCACCGAAGGGGGGGCCCCCCACGAGCAGTACTTC. Protein: CASTEGGAPHEQYF.

Concerning this clone itself: An end of the junction differs from the germline gene, which may be a read error. The sample has other DNA sequences that encode this CDR3 too. This sequence joins TRBV18 and TRBJ2-7; the match to TRBD1 covers 8 bases. The CDR3 sequence is 13 residues long. Germline CDR1 is KGHSH and CDR2 is LQKENI. CDR3 loop: CASSSLTGDVQYF. CDR3 in DNA: TGTGCTAGCTCTTCCCTGACAGGGGATGTGCAGTACTTC.

The rearrangement joins TRBV27 to TRBJ2-7; TRBD2 matches at 7 bases. Germline CDR1 MNHEY, CDR2 SMNVEV (reference sequence). V trimming: 1 base; J trimming: 2 bases; junction bases outside the gene matches: 5. This CDR3 region has 15 residues. The CDR3 DNA follows: TGTGCCAGCAGTTTATATACGGGGGGTACCTACGAGCAGTACTTC. It yields the protein CASSLYTGGTYEQYF.

Here the CDR3 reads CASSPGQRAYTEAFF. As DNA, the CDR3 is TGTGCCAGCTCACCAGGACAGAGAGCTTACACTGAAGCTTTCTTT. This chain connects TRBV18 to TRBJ1-1; tentatively, D is TRBD1 (6 bases). The V gene's germline CDR1 is KGHSH and CDR2 LQKENI. The CDR3 contains 15 residues. With 2 bases removed from V and 3 bases from J, the gap between germline ends came to 13 bases.

The rearrangement uses TRBV7-2 and TRBJ2-1; TRBD2 agrees at 10 bases. This CDR3 comprises 15 residues. The V and J ends lost 3 bases and 5 bases, in that order; junction bases with no gene match: 4. The V gene's germline CDR1 is SGHTA and CDR2 FQGNSA. In DNA, the CDR3 is TGTGCCAGCAGCTTGACTAGCGGGTCGAACAATGAGCAGTTCTTC. This translates into CASSLTSGSNNEQFF.

The V gene is TRBV21-1, the J gene TRBJ2-7; TRBD1 is the table's D call, not checked against the DNA. TRBV21-1 is given as a pseudogene. CDR3 length equals 14 residues. The CDR3 bases are TGTGCCAGCAGCGGGACAGGGCCTACCTACGAGCAGTACTTC. It yields the protein CASSGTGPTYEQYF.

The chain carries TRBV28 and TRBJ2-7; D perhaps matches TRBD2 (5 bases). The CDR3 loop spans 12 amino acids. CDR1 is MDHEN, CDR2 SYDVKM, per germline. The ends were cut back, 8 bases at V and 5 bases at J, with 13 bases in the middle. The chain's CDR3 is CASAFRRNEQYF. The CDR3 DNA reads as TGTGCCAGCGCCTTCAGGAGGAACGAGCAGTACTTC.

This clone came up a few times. The chain couples TRBV10-3 to TRBJ1-5; TRBD1 is a possible D gene (5 bases). V was cut by 5 bases and J by 1 base, with 9 bases left in between. CDR1 and CDR2 (germline): ENHRY, SYGVKD. CDR3 length: 14 amino acids. The CDR3 sequence: CAISQGASNQPQHF. CDR3 nucleotides: TGTGCCATCAGTCAGGGTGCGAGCAATCAGCCCCAGCATTTT.

About this clone itself: One end of the junction fails to match germline, which may point to a read error. The V gene is TRBV18, the J gene TRBJ1-5, with 8 bases lining up with TRBD1. Germline CDR1 and CDR2: KGHSH and LQKENI. The CDR3 runs to 11 residues. CDR3 region: CASSPGQGRVF. The CDR3 nucleotides are TGTGCCAGCTCACCAGGACAGGGAAGGGTTTTT.

The chain couples TRBV5-1 to TRBJ2-3; D gene ambiguous. Trimming removed 0 bases at V and 0 bases at J, with 11 bases between. Germline CDR1 is SGHRS and CDR2 is YFSETQ. This CDR3 region has 16 residues. As DNA, the CDR3 is TGCGCCAGCAGCTTGGCCGCAGGTGCTAGCACAGATACGCAGTATTTT. Its translation: CASSLAAGASTDTQYF.

The chain uses TRBV5-4 and TRBJ1-5; perhaps TRBD1 as D (6 bases). This CDR3 region has 15 residues. Germline CDR1 and CDR2: SGHNT and YYREEE (reference sequence). Trimming cost V 1 base and J 4 bases, with 12 bases left between them. CDR3 nucleotides: TGTGCCAGCAGCTTGCAGGGGCTTCCAAATCAGCCCCAGCATTTT. This encodes CASSLQGLPNQPQHF.

The chain couples TRBV19 to TRBJ2-5, with 8 bases lining up with TRBD1. J lost 0 bases, V lost 9 bases, and 9 bases had no gene match. The CDR3 consists of 15 residues. Germline values: CDR1 LNHDA, CDR2 SQIVND (reference sequence). CDR3 nucleotides: TGTGCCAGAAGGCGGGACAGGCATAACCAAGAGACCCAGTACTTC. Encoded protein: CARRRDRHNQETQYF. The full variable domain, with the rest looked up from reference TRBV19 and TRBJ2-5, is DGGITQSPKYLFRKEGQNVTLSCEQNLNHDAMYWYRQDPGQGLRLIYYSQIVNDFQKGDIAEGYSVSREKKESFPLTVTSAQKNPTAFYLCARRRDRHNQETQYFGPGTRLLVL.

The chain combines TRBV4-3 with TRBJ2-1; D gene ambiguous. V lost 0 bases, J lost 5 bases, and 8 bases lay in between. Germline lookup yields CDR1 LGHNA and CDR2 YSLEER. CDR3 size: 14 residues. The chain's CDR3 is CASSQDALNNEQFF. In nucleotides, the CDR3 is TGCGCCAGCAGCCAAGATGCACTGAACAATGAGCAGTTCTTC.

This chain links TRBV7-2 with TRBJ2-5; 9 nucleotides align to TRBD1. Unmatched junction bases numbered 1, after V lost 3 bases and J lost 2 bases. Germline V CDR1 and CDR2: SGHTA, FQGNSA. CDR3 size: 14 residues. The CDR3 DNA follows: TGTGCCAGCAGCTTGGACAGGGGACAAGAGACCCAGTACTTC. Protein sequence: CASSLDRGQETQYF.

V and J are TRBV11-2 and TRBJ2-1; a possible D gene is TRBD2 (5 bases). V lost 8 bases and J lost 0, with 20 bases in between. There are 17 residues in the CDR3. CDR1 and CDR2 from the germline V gene are SGHAT and FQNNGV. The CDR3 sequence is CASAPRAPTFSYNEQFF. The DNA of the CDR3 is TGTGCCAGCGCCCCGCGGGCCCCAACCTTCTCCTACAATGAGCAGTTCTTC. Combining the CDR3 with reference TRBV11-2 and TRBJ2-1 gives the whole variable domain EAGVAQSPRYKIIEKRQSVAFWCNPISGHATLYWYQQILGQGPKLLIQFQNNGVVDDSQLPKDRFSAERLKGVDSTLKIQPAKLEDSAVYLCASAPRAPTFSYNEQFFGPGTRLTVL.

The V gene is TRBV18, the J gene TRBJ1-1; D uncertain. Trimming shortened V by 2 bases and J by 0 bases, and 10 bases separated the two germline ends. This CDR3 contains 15 residues. Per the germline V gene, CDR1 is KGHSH and CDR2 is LQKENI. In DNA, the CDR3 is TGTGCCAGCTCACCATTCAAAGACATGAACACTGAAGCTTTCTTT. It encodes CASSPFKDMNTEAFF.

The chain uses TRBV2 and TRBJ1-5; no clear D gene. V was clipped by 1 base and J by 4 bases, with 8 bases between them. This CDR3 is built from 14 residues. Per germline, CDR1 SNHLY and CDR2 FYNNEI. The DNA for the CDR3 is TGTGCCAGCAGTGAAGAGAGTAGTAATCAGCCCCAGCATTTT. Translating it yields CASSEESSNQPQHF.

This chain uses TRBV6-5 with TRBJ1-2; 7 nucleotides agree with TRBD1. Trimming at V came to 6 bases and at J to 5 bases, leaving 6 bases not matched to a gene. CDR1 is MNHEY, CDR2 SVGAGI, per germline. This CDR3 has 13 residues. The CDR3 spells CASRPQGEYGYTF. The CDR3 DNA reads as TGTGCCAGCAGGCCCCAGGGGGAGTATGGCTACACCTTC.

This chain joins TRBV4-3 and TRBJ1-4, with D perhaps matching TRBD1 (6 bases). The CDR3 spans 16 residues. Germline V CDR1 and CDR2: LGHNA, YSLEER. The ends were cut back, 1 base at V and 8 bases at J, with 17 bases in the middle. The CDR3 DNA follows: TGCGCCAGCAGCCAAGGAAGGGGGGGCGGAGAGGAAAAACTGTTTTTT. Translated, it gives CASSQGRGGGEEKLFF.

V and J are TRBV13 and TRBJ2-3, with D possibly being TRBD2 (5 bases). From germline, CDR1 is PRHDT and CDR2 FYEKMQ (reference sequence). The CDR3 contains 15 residues. Trimming stripped 5 bases from V and 1 base from J, with 13 bases between. CDR3 sequence (DNA): TGTGCCAGCAGCCTTAGGGTCGGGGGCACAGATACGCAGTATTTT. Its translation is CASSLRVGGTDTQYF.

V usage is TRBV6-5 and J usage is TRBJ1-1; D is ambiguous. This CDR3 spans 13 amino acids. V lost 4 bases to trimming and J lost 6 bases, with 12 bases between them. Germline CDR1 MNHEY, CDR2 SVGAGI. In nucleotides, the CDR3 is TGTGCCAGCAGTTCCAACTTGCGGGCTGAAGCTTTCTTT. This encodes CASSSNLRAEAFF.

This chain joins TRBV30 and TRBJ1-5, with D tentatively TRBD1 (5 bases). V lost 3 bases and J 4 bases, leaving 10 bases between the germline ends. The CDR3 has 13 residues. The germline V gene has CDR1 GTSNPN and CDR2 SVGIG (reference sequence). In DNA form, the CDR3 reads TGTGCCTGGAGCGAAGACAGAAATCAGCCCCAGCATTTT. This codes for CAWSEDRNQPQHF.

The V and J genes are TRBV6-1 and TRBJ2-2, with 7 bases aligning to TRBD1. Germline loops: CDR1 MNHNS, CDR2 SASEGT. J gave up 7 bases and V 4 bases, and 6 bases lay outside the gene matches. The CDR3 spans 14 residues. The chain's CDR3 is CASSGRGLGGELFF. In DNA form, the CDR3 reads TGTGCCAGCAGTGGTAGGGGGCTCGGCGGGGAGCTGTTTTTT.

The chain joins TRBV6-5 to TRBJ2-7; 13 bases agree with TRBD2. Germline CDR1 is MNHEY and CDR2 is SVGAGI. After removal of 2 bases from V and 3 bases from J, the junction contained 4 bases not matched to a gene. The CDR3 length is 16 residues. The CDR3 reads CASSYIRLAGGYEQYF. The DNA of the CDR3 is TGTGCCAGCAGTTACATCCGACTAGCGGGGGGCTACGAGCAGTACTTC.

This chain uses TRBV18 with TRBJ2-1; D perhaps matches TRBD2 (7 bases). Germline V gene lookup returns CDR1 KGHSH and CDR2 LQKENI. The CDR3 totals 14 residues. Trimming stripped 2 bases from V and 5 bases from J, with 10 bases between. CDR3 sequence reads: CASSPRGGDNEQFF. For the CDR3, the DNA is TGTGCCAGCTCACCAAGGGGGGGCGACAATGAGCAGTTCTTC.

This chain connects TRBV9 to TRBJ2-3; perhaps TRBD1 as D (6 bases). Germline lookup yields CDR1 SGDLS and CDR2 YYNGEE. The CDR3 consists of 15 residues. The V and J ends lost 4 bases and 3 bases respectively, with 15 bases between them. The CDR3 here is CASSPRQGPTDTQYF. In DNA, the CDR3 is TGTGCCAGCAGCCCCCGCCAGGGGCCTACAGATACGCAGTATTTT. The full variable domain, in which reference TRBV9 and TRBJ2-3 provide the parts outside the CDR3, is DSGVTQTPKHLITATGQRVTLRCSPRSGDLSVYWYQQSLDQGLQFLIQYYNGEERAKGNILERFSAQQFPDLHSELNLSSLELGDSALYFCASSPRQGPTDTQYFGPGTRLTVL.